What follows describes a single T cell receptor (beta chain). Its cognate antigen has yet to be identified. No qualities accompany the bases; no much larger clone lies one base away. This sample stems from a study of regulatory T cells in long-lasting Graves disease (dated by TCRdb to 2020 to 2022). Study-level background: Patients with newly diagnosed Graves' disease had been on antithyroid drugs for under 3 months. This study used TCR sequencing and RNA sequencing of peripheral blood to compare persistent Graves' disease patients against newly diagnosed Graves' disease patients. The study took place in China and was registered as a clinical trial. A total of around 35 samples underwent TCR sequencing, from some 13 patients with persistent Graves' disease and some 20 patients with newly diagnosed Graves' disease. Broader findings and caveats from the paper: Preferential use of TRBV28, TRBJ1-2 and TRBJ2-5 was observed in persistent disease, whereas TRBV20-1 and TRBJ2-1 were favored in newly diagnosed disease. Lower TCR Shannon entropy and fewer highly expanded clones were observed in persistent Graves' disease patients than in newly diagnosed patients, which suggested clonal expansion. Only the TCR beta chain was sequenced and analyzed. The authors acknowledged the small sample size as a limitation that may reduce accuracy. The study examined only peripheral blood because the primary lesion, thyroid tissue, could not be accessed. Patients with persistent disease shared more public clonotypes (about 2,500) than newly diagnosed patients did (966).

V was cut back by 3 bases and J by 4 bases, leaving a gap of 13 bases between them. CDR1 and CDR2, per the germline V gene, are MNHEY and SVGEGT. Reading from cysteine to phenylalanine, the CDR3 counts 14 amino acids. Only the CDR3 DNA stays, 42 bases, in frame from base 1. This sample's time point label indicates: newly diagnosed GD, antithyroid drugs for less than 3 months. For both TCR sequencing and RNA sequencing, RNA was extracted from PBMCs in TRIzol. Graves' disease was diagnosed according to American Thyroid Association guidelines. Recruitment of patients was carried out at an endocrinology department in Xi'an, China. Each patient gave approximately 10 milliliters of peripheral blood, collected in an EDTA anticoagulant tube. PBMCs were isolated by Ficoll Paque Plus density gradient separation without further T cell sorting. An Agilent 2100 Bioanalyzer and agarose gel were used to check RNA quality, while a NanoDrop 2000 measured RNA concentration.

The library was prepared using multiplex PCR. The sample was run on an Illumina HiSeq 4000. iRepertoire HTBI primers and Arm-PCR amplification of CDR3 regions were used to construct TCR beta libraries. Before sequencing, the PCR products went through gel purification. As for the original processing: Gene usage analysis of CDR3 amino acid clonotypes relied on the 60 to 65 TRBV and more than twelve TRBJ segments identified across samples. COPE and FqMerger were used to merge filtered high-quality paired reads into contigs. BLAST was used to align contigs to the IMGT TRBV, TRBD and TRBJ reference genes, and CDR3 was defined following IMGT. Any clonotype with a frequency above 0.1% was classified as a highly expanded clone. Shannon entropy served as the measure of repertoire diversity, while the Gini coefficient captured V-J evenness. A clonotype was considered public if more than one individual shared it. TCRdb applied fastp at Q25 and MiXCR to the public reads, then kept only in-frame beta chains. Each record represents a unique CDR3 protein, reported with the most common genes and DNA among its rows. Here the V and J calls rest on TCRdb's processing, not on the authors' analysis. The sample table shows about 530,000 distinct CDR3 sequences, and about 16% are seen once. The biggest ten clones account for approximately 25% of the sample.

Separately, the same data were catalogued under a study of T cells in Graves' hyperthyroidism and ophthalmopathy. From the second report: Graves' hyperthyroidism was defined as stable when no progression to ophthalmopathy occurred over 18 months of follow-up. Hyperthyroidism patients were aged 18 to 65 years and newly diagnosed, with disease duration of less than 2 months. The study excluded patients with uncontrolled infections, other autoimmune diseases, pregnancy or lactation. Clinical symptoms, serum thyroxine and TRAb, thyroid ultrasound, and orbital computed tomography formed the basis for the diagnoses. A first-round RT-PCR of the TCR CDR3 used the HTBI primer set with the Qiagen OneStep RT-PCR kit. Most expanded thyroid clonotypes (frequency above 0.001) were also detected in blood, a finding suggesting that blood repertoires may reflect thyroid immune responses. In cross-validation, a model built on a 13 V-J signature told ophthalmopathy apart from stable hyperthyroidism with approximately 90% sensitivity and 81% to 82% specificity, and in testing the same model reached 80%/75%. In validation, the model predicted progression to ophthalmopathy with around 71% sensitivity and 72% to 85% specificity, a median of 6.5 months before onset. TCR V-J signatures able to tell the groups apart were searched for in a discovery cohort of 90 to 100 patients, of whom approximately 40 had Graves' ophthalmopathy and roughly 58 had stable Graves' hyperthyroidism. Whether ophthalmopathy could be predicted prospectively was tested in an independent validation cohort made up of approximately 19 hyperthyroidism patients plus 17 patients who later progressed to ophthalmopathy. The approximately 100 discovery patients were divided at random into training and test sets in a 7:3 ratio. In more than 5 Graves' hyperthyroidism patients, the study also compared T-cell repertoires from thyroid tissue with T-cell repertoires from blood. After sampling, hyperthyroidism patients received methimazole starting at 30 mg daily, and ophthalmopathy patients received high-dose intravenous methylprednisolone. A second multiplex PCR round built the libraries, followed by size selection and purification. Sequencing of the libraries was done on an Illumina HiSeq2000 using paired-end 100 bp reads. Raw data were processed with SOAPnuke, discarding reads with adapters, uncalled bases, mean Phred below 15, or no exact constant-primer or identifier match. High-quality paired reads were merged using COPE v1.2.5, and each unique nucleotide sequence was defined as a clonotype. Clonotypes were aligned to IMGT TRBV, TRBD and TRBJ reference segments using MiTCR v1.1. Only V-J combinations with frequency above 0.0001, covering roughly 99% of repertoires, were analysed. A TCS score was defined as the ratio of F50 (clonal expansion) to E x V (chaos), with BLOSUM62-based TCRdist applied between CDR3 peptides within each V-J. Welch's t-statistics and random forest reduced some 510 V-J features to under 15, which were used in a naive Bayes classifier (R e1071). No statistical method was used to fix the sample size in advance, and group allocation was not hidden from the investigators. According to the paper, TCR Vbeta CDR3 sequencing was carried out on 135 peripheral blood samples, which came from more than 40 ophthalmopathy, around 74 hyperthyroidism and some 17 progressor patients.

The sequence came from a woman aged 35-60 years with Graves disease. Donor details come from another sample of the same person, matched by shared clones. The rearrangement joined TRBV6-2 or TRBV6-3 to TRBJ2-7; the D gene is unclear. This material consisted of peripheral blood mononuclear cells (PBMCs), taken at new diagnosis, from a patient treated with antithyroid drugs. The sequenced DNA: TGTGCCAGCAGTTATCGCTCGAAAAATTACGAGCAGTACTTC. Translated, it reads CASSYRSKNYEQYF.